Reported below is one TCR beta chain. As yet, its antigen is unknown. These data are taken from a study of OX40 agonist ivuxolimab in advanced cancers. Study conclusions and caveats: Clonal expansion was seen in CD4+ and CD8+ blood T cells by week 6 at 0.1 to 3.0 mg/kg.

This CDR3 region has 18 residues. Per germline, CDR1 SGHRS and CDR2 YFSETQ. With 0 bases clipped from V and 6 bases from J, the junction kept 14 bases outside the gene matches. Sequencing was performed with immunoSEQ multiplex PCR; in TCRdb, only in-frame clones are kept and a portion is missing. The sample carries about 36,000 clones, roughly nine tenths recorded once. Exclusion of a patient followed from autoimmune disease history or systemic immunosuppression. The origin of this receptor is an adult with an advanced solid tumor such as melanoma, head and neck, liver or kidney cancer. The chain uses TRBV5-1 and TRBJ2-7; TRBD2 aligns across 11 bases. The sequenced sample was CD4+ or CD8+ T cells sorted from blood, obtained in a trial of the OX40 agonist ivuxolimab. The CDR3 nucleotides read TGCGCCAGCAGCTTGGTTGGGGGGCGACTAGCGGGAAAAACCGAGCAGTACTTC. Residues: CASSLVGGRLAGKTEQYF.